The 29 T cell receptor beta chains in this list originate from one sample, sequenced in a study of T cell responses to AZD1222 COVID-19 vaccine. Using immunoSEQ multiplex PCR, the repertoire was profiled, and TCRdb retains in-frame clones only, with some absent. The table includes 150,000 to 200,000 clones, approximately 90% detected once. Specimen: peripheral blood, collected 28 days after the second AZD1222 dose. The origin of the receptors is an adult who received the AZD1222 COVID-19 vaccine.

CDR3 sequence reads: CASSLGTGDGYTF. CDR3 sequence (DNA): TGTGCCAGCAGCTTAGGGACAGGGGACGGCTACACCTTC. The V and J genes are TRBV11-1 and TRBJ1-2; TRBD1 agrees at 9 bases. The V segment lost 1 base and the J segment 8 bases; nucleotides outside the gene matches: 2. CDR3 length: 13 amino acids. Looked up from germline, CDR1 is SGHAT and CDR2 is FQDESV (reference sequence).

Of note for this clone: One junction end disagrees with the germline gene, perhaps due to a read error. The chain links TRBV7-7 to TRBJ2-2; D not resolved. Germline V gene data show CDR1 as SSHAT and CDR2 as FNYEAQ (reference sequence). The CDR3 is 16 residues long. CDR3 DNA: TGTGCTAGCAGCTTAATCAGGCGATCGGACACCGGGGAGCTGTTTTTT. It yields the protein CASSLIRRSDTGELFF.

CDR3 residues: CASSSQGAMSTEAFF. CDR3 DNA sequence: TGTGCCAGCAGCTCACAGGGGGCTATGAGCACTGAAGCTTTCTTT. The chain employs TRBV2 and TRBJ1-1; 9 bases agree with TRBD1. The CDR3 contains 15 residues. Germline CDR1 and CDR2: SNHLY and FYNNEI. J lost 4 bases, V lost 6 bases, and 9 bases had no gene match.

V and J are TRBV7-2 and TRBJ2-1, with D perhaps TRBD1 (6 bases). The V and J ends lost 6 bases and 4 bases respectively, with 22 bases between them. Per germline, CDR1 SGHTA and CDR2 FQGNSA. This CDR3 is 17 amino acids long. CDR3 sequence (DNA): TGTGCCAGCAGTTCCCTCTCCCAGGGGTGGCTTTACAATGAGCAGTTCTTC. Encoded protein: CASSSLSQGWLYNEQFF.

The gene calls are TRBV27 and TRBJ2-3, with a weak D call TRBD2 (6 bases). The CDR3 is 15 residues long. From germline, CDR1 is MNHEY and CDR2 SMNVEV (reference sequence). V shed 4 bases and J shed 3 bases, with 14 bases lying between them. The CDR3 bases are TGTGCCAGCAGTTCCGGGACTTTATGGACAGATACGCAGTATTTT. Translation gives CASSSGTLWTDTQYF.

V usage is TRBV28 and J usage is TRBJ1-1; D gene uncertain. The CDR3 spans 13 residues. Germline values: CDR1 MDHEN, CDR2 SYDVKM. The CDR3 DNA reads as TGTGAGTTCTGCGGTGGGCCTGGCCCTGAAGCTTTCTTT. Protein product: CEFCGGPGPEAFF. The full variable domain, completed using reference TRBV28 and TRBJ1-1, is DVKVTQSSRYLVKRTGEKVFLECVQDMDHENMFWYRQDPGLGLRLIYFSYDVKMKEKGDIPEGYSVSREKKERFSLILESASTNQTSMYLCEFCGGPGPEAFFGQGTRLTVV.

The chain has TRBV2 and TRBJ2-7; D is unresolved. V was clipped by 4 bases and J by 0 bases, with 10 bases between them. Germline CDR1 is SNHLY and CDR2 is FYNNEI. The length of the CDR3 is 14 residues. The CDR3 loop reads CASSGQTNSYEQYF. For the CDR3, the DNA is TGTGCCAGCAGTGGCCAGACAAACTCCTACGAGCAGTACTTC.

V gene TRBV28 combines with J gene TRBJ1-1; D perhaps matches TRBD1 (5 bases). V lost 6 bases, J lost 2 bases, and 16 bases lay in between. Germline V gene sequence: CDR1 MDHEN, CDR2 SYDVKM. The CDR3 is 15 amino acids. The CDR3 sequence is CASRSKGDSNTEAFF. The CDR3 DNA reads TGTGCCAGCAGGAGTAAAGGAGACAGCAACACTGAAGCTTTCTTT.

CDR3 in DNA: TGTGCCAGCCCGCGGACGAGAGGGGCCAACGTCCTGACTTTC. Translating it yields CASPRTRGANVLTF. V and J are TRBV2 and TRBJ2-6; D is unresolved. CDR3 size: 14 residues. Germline-derived CDR1 and CDR2 are SNHLY and FYNNEI. Trimming removed 8 bases at V and 4 bases at J, with 12 bases between.

This clone was found once. The gene calls are TRBV6-5 and TRBJ1-1; no definite D call. Trimming removed 6 bases at V and 4 bases at J, with 6 bases between. The CDR3 runs to 11 residues. Germline-derived CDR1 and CDR2 are MNHEY and SVGAGI. CDR3 residues: CASSRSTEAFF. CDR3 nucleotide sequence: TGTGCCAGCAGCCGGAGCACTGAAGCTTTCTTT.

V gene TRBV19 combines with J gene TRBJ2-7; the match to TRBD2 covers 10 bases. The germline CDR1 and CDR2 sequences are LNHDA and SQIVND (reference sequence). The CDR3 spans 14 residues. V dropped 7 bases and J dropped 2; count of bases not matched to a gene: 5. CDR3 region: CASMSGGAPYEQYF. CDR3 nucleotide sequence: TGTGCCAGTATGAGCGGGGGGGCTCCCTACGAGCAGTACTTC.

V is TRBV15 and J is TRBJ2-7; 8 nucleotides agree with TRBD2. The V gene's germline CDR1 is LNHNV and CDR2 YYDKDF (reference sequence). With V trimmed by 5 bases and J by 4 bases, 7 bases remained unmatched. The CDR3 consists of 14 residues. The CDR3 loop is CATSPGGQPYEQYF. Here the CDR3 DNA reads TGTGCCACCAGCCCGGGGGGGCAGCCTTACGAGCAGTACTTC. The full variable domain, rest sourced from reference TRBV15 and TRBJ2-7, is DAMVIQNPRYQVTQFGKPVTLSCSQTLNHNVMYWYQQKSSQAPKLLFHYYDKDFNNEADTPDNFQSRRPNTSFCFLDIRSPGLGDTAMYLCATSPGGQPYEQYFGPGTRLTVT.

The rearrangement links TRBV5-6 to TRBJ2-1, with D maybe TRBD1 (6 bases). Germline CDR1 reads SGHDT; CDR2 reads YYEEEE. The CDR3 has 12 amino acids. Trimming cost V 4 bases and J 10 bases, with 12 bases left between them. The DNA of the CDR3 is TGTGCCAGCAGCCAAGCAGGGGCGGAGCAGTTCTTC. Its translation: CASSQAGAEQFF. Using reference TRBV5-6 and TRBJ2-1 for the parts outside the CDR3, the full variable domain is DAGVTQSPTHLIKTRGQQVTLRCSPKSGHDTVSWYQQALGQGPQFIFQYYEEEERQRGNFPDRFSGHQFPNYSSELNVNALLLGDSALYLCASSQAGAEQFFGPGTRLTVL.

The V gene is TRBV6-5, the J gene TRBJ2-3; a possible D gene is TRBD1 (6 bases). The CDR3 spans 15 residues. From germline, CDR1 is MNHEY and CDR2 SVGAGI. The V gene lost 7 bases and the J gene lost 0 bases, with 14 bases spanning the gap. The CDR3 protein is CASTHLRGSTDTQYF. DNA for the CDR3: TGTGCCAGCACCCATTTGAGGGGGAGCACAGATACGCAGTATTTT.

The chain combines TRBV5-1 with TRBJ1-4; weak D call: TRBD1 (6 bases). CDR3 length: 16 amino acids. Trimming took 2 bases from V and 0 from J, leaving 11 bases between them. Germline V lookup: CDR1 SGHRS, CDR2 YFSETQ. CDR3 DNA: TGCGCCAGCAGCTTCGGGACAAATCCAACTAATGAAAAACTGTTTTTT. Its protein product is CASSFGTNPTNEKLFF.

This chain joins TRBV12-2 and TRBJ2-1; the table's TRBD2 call for D was not verified on the DNA. TRBV12-2 corresponds to a pseudogene. The CDR3 has 16 amino acids. The CDR3 loop reads CASRPISGGGYNEQFF. The CDR3 DNA follows: TGTGCAAGTCGCCCGATCAGCGGGGGGGGTTACAATGAGCAGTTCTTC.

J is TRBJ1-2 and V is TRBV6-5; 7 bases line up with TRBD1. This CDR3 is 16 amino acids long. The junction had 5 bases not matched to a gene; V was cut back by 0 bases and J by 1 base. Germline CDR1 reads MNHEY; CDR2 reads SVGAGI. CDR3 region: CASSYSAGGVNYGYTF. In DNA, the CDR3 is TGTGCCAGCAGTTACTCGGCAGGGGGAGTTAACTATGGCTACACCTTC.

J is TRBJ1-4 and V is TRBV25-1, with D possibly TRBD1 on 5 matching bases. Germline values: CDR1 MGHDK, CDR2 SYGVNS. CDR3 length: 15 amino acids. Trimming shortened V by 2 bases and J by 5 bases, and 12 bases separated the two germline ends. The CDR3 sequence: CASSEGSGSNEKLFF. The DNA for the CDR3 is TGTGCCAGCAGTGAAGGCTCAGGGTCAAATGAAAAACTGTTTTTT.

This chain connects TRBV19 to TRBJ2-1; D unresolved. V was trimmed by 4 bases and J by 0 bases, leaving 7 bases between them. This CDR3 has 14 amino acids. In germline, CDR1 is LNHDA, CDR2 SQIVND (reference sequence). In nucleotides, the CDR3 is TGTGCCAGTAGTAAATCGAGCTCCTACAATGAGCAGTTCTTC. This gives the protein CASSKSSSYNEQFF.

The chain is built from TRBV4-1 and TRBJ1-6; D ambiguous. CDR1 MGHRA and CDR2 YSYEKL come from the germline V gene. With 0 bases removed from V and 0 bases from J, the gap between germline ends came to 9 bases. The CDR3 runs 17 residues. CDR3 bases: TGCGCCAGCAGCCAAGATCGCCGGACCTCCTATAATTCACCCCTCCACTTT. It yields the protein CASSQDRRTSYNSPLHF.

This chain links TRBV5-1 with TRBJ1-5; maybe TRBD1 (5 bases). Deletions cut 1 base from V and 4 bases from J, with 18 bases between. The CDR3 contains 17 residues. Germline V CDR1 and CDR2: SGHRS, YFSETQ. The CDR3 sequence is CASSLTPGQGSNQPQHF. The CDR3 bases are TGCGCCAGCAGCTTGACACCAGGGCAGGGTAGTAATCAGCCCCAGCATTTT.

The chain has TRBV3-1 (or the pseudogene TRBV3-2) and TRBJ2-2; possible D gene TRBD2, 6 bases. This CDR3 has 17 residues. V lost 4 bases to trimming and J lost 2 bases, with 17 bases between them. Germline V CDR1 and CDR2: LGHDT, YNNKEL (reference sequence). Written as DNA, the CDR3 is TGTGCCAGCAGCCCCATTTACTCCGGGAGAAACACCGGGGAGCTGTTTTTT. Translating it yields CASSPIYSGRNTGELFF.

The V call is TRBV9, the J call TRBJ2-7, with unresolved D. Trimming stripped 0 bases from V and 3 bases from J, with 10 bases between. The V gene's germline CDR1 is SGDLS and CDR2 YYNGEE. There are 14 residues in the CDR3. For the CDR3, the DNA is TGTGCCAGCAGCGTAGATGAAGCGCACTACGAGCAGTACTTC. This gives the protein CASSVDEAHYEQYF.

The CDR3 loop reads CASSIQGGIIAAGYTF. CDR3 nucleotide sequence: TGTGCCAGTAGTATCCAGGGGGGTATTATAGCGGCTGGCTACACCTTC. This sequence joins TRBV19 and TRBJ1-2; 7 bases agree with TRBD1. This CDR3 is 16 amino acids long. J gave up 7 bases and V 3 bases, and 14 bases lay outside the gene matches. From germline, CDR1 is LNHDA and CDR2 SQIVND (reference sequence).

V usage is TRBV2 and J usage is TRBJ1-3, with D maybe TRBD1 (5 bases). Per the germline V gene, CDR1 is SNHLY and CDR2 is FYNNEI. The CDR3 loop spans 16 amino acids. The V and J ends lost 3 bases and 4 bases respectively, with 16 bases between them. The CDR3 region has the DNA TGTGCCAGCAGTGAGGGGGGTTTCAGGGCCGGAAACACCATATATTTT. Its translation is CASSEGGFRAGNTIYF.

The J gene is TRBJ2-5, the V gene TRBV11-3; D is unclear. The CDR3 sequence is 13 residues long. The V gene lost 1 base and the J gene lost 2 bases, with 5 bases spanning the gap. Per the germline V gene, CDR1 is SGHNT and CDR2 is YENEEA. The CDR3 nucleotides read TGTGCCAGCAGCTTAGCACCTCAAGAGACCCAGTACTTC. Translated: CASSLAPQETQYF. Full variable domain (missing parts from reference TRBV11-3 and TRBJ2-5): EAGVVQSPRYKIIEKKQPVAFWCNPISGHNTLYWYLQNLGQGPELLIRYENEEAVDDSQLPKDRFSAERLKGVDSTLKIQPAELGDSAVYLCASSLAPQETQYFGPGTRLLVL.

The J gene is TRBJ1-2, the V gene TRBV5-4; weak D call: TRBD1 (5 bases). The V gene's germline CDR1 is SGHNT and CDR2 YYREEE (reference sequence). With 0 bases removed from V and 3 bases from J, the gap between germline ends came to 9 bases. The length of the CDR3 is 14 residues. CDR3 protein: CASSLAGRDYGYTF. DNA of the CDR3: TGTGCCAGCAGCTTGGCAGGGAGGGACTATGGCTACACCTTC.

The V gene is TRBV7-8, the J gene TRBJ1-1, with D uncertain. V lost 5 bases and J 5 bases, leaving 15 bases between the germline ends. This CDR3 has 14 residues. CDR1 is SGHVS, CDR2 FQNEAQ, per germline. CDR3 in DNA: TGTGCCAGCAGCATTTTAGAAATGCGGACTGAAGCTTTCTTT. It yields the protein CASSILEMRTEAFF. Using reference TRBV7-8 and TRBJ1-1 for the parts outside the CDR3, the full variable domain is GAGVSQSPRYKVAKRGQDVALRCDPISGHVSLFWYQQALGQGPEFLTYFQNEAQLDKSGLPSDRFFAERPEGSVSTLKIQRTQQEDSAVYLCASSILEMRTEAFFGQGTRLTVV.

This clone was seen only a few times. V is TRBV6-2 or TRBV6-3 and J is TRBJ2-1; 9 nucleotides align to TRBD2. V shed 3 bases, J shed 4 bases, and the junction held 10 bases outside the gene matches. Germline CDR1 and CDR2: MNHEY and SVGEGT. This CDR3 is 17 amino acids long. In DNA form, the CDR3 reads TGTGCCAGCAGTTATTCCCCAACTAGCGGGCTTTACAATGAGCAGTTCTTC. Its protein is CASSYSPTSGLYNEQFF.